These 8 T cell receptor beta chains came from one sample sequenced in a study of cytomegalovirus exposure and HLA in healthy donors. Researchers ran the PCR with 60 Vbeta and 13 Jbeta primers. Profiled with immunoSEQ multiplex PCR; TCRdb holds only in-frame clones, not every one. There are 75,000 to 95,000 clones in the sample, with roughly 1.5% held by the top ten. The sample was PBMCs. These receptors were collected from an older woman in good health and CMV-seronegative.

The J gene is TRBJ2-7, the V gene TRBV5-6, with D tentatively TRBD1 (5 bases). The germline V gene encodes CDR1 SGHDT and CDR2 YYEEEE. V lost 1 base, J lost 7 bases, and 9 bases lay in between. The CDR3 extends over 12 amino acids. The CDR3 bases are TGTGCCAGCAGCTTGACAGGCAGAGAGCAGTACTTC. Translating it yields CASSLTGREQYF.

The rearrangement joins TRBV4-1 to TRBJ2-5, with TRBD1 identical over 9 bases. Germline V gene data show CDR1 as MGHRA and CDR2 as YSYEKL. Trimming cost V 4 bases and J 2 bases; bases outside gene matches: 14. There are 18 residues in the CDR3. The CDR3: CASSLTPPGTGIQETQYF. The CDR3 DNA sequence: TGCGCCAGCAGCCTCACCCCCCCGGGGACAGGGATTCAAGAGACCCAGTACTTC.

The chain combines TRBV6-5 with TRBJ2-5, with 7 bases lining up with TRBD1. The DNA end favors TRBJ2-7, so the J call may be wrong. The CDR3 spans 14 residues. The germline gives CDR1 MNHEY, CDR2 SVGAGI. The CDR3 reads CASSYRGQVYEQYF. The CDR3 DNA reads TGTGCCAGCAGTTACCGCGGACAGGTGTACGAGCAGTACTTC.

The genes are TRBV4-3 and TRBJ1-3; TRBD1 matches at 8 bases. The CDR3 is 20 amino acids. Germline V CDR1 and CDR2: LGHNA, YSLEER. V shed 1 base and J 0 bases; nucleotides not matched to a gene: 14. CDR3 region: CASSQAMLGQDLSSGNTIYF. The DNA of the CDR3 is TGCGCCAGCAGCCAAGCTATGTTGGGACAGGATCTTAGCTCTGGAAACACCATATATTTT.

The chain has TRBV6-4 and TRBJ1-1; no reliable D call. The CDR3 consists of 13 residues. Trimming took off 3 bases at V and 1 base at J, with 6 bases between the two ends. CDR1 is MRHNA, CDR2 SNTAGT, per germline. The CDR3 DNA reads TGTGCCAGCAGTGAGGCACGGAACACTGAAGCTTTCTTT. This gives the protein CASSEARNTEAFF.

The chain couples TRBV5-1 to TRBJ1-1; D perhaps matches TRBD1 (5 bases). The germline gives CDR1 SGHRS, CDR2 YFSETQ. V was trimmed by 1 base and J by 7 bases, leaving 11 bases between them. The CDR3 is made up of 13 amino acids. CDR3 nucleotides: TGCGCCAGCAGCTTGTGGGGGGACTATGAAGCTTTCTTT. Encoded protein: CASSLWGDYEAFF.

This chain links TRBV10-3 with TRBJ1-5, with 8 nucleotides matching TRBD1. The CDR3 runs 14 residues. The V gene end was trimmed by 3 bases and the J gene end by 11 bases; junction bases not matched to a gene: 9. The germline V gene encodes CDR1 ENHRY and CDR2 SYGVKD. CDR3 in amino acids: CAISDLDRDRTQHF. In DNA form, the CDR3 reads TGTGCCATCAGTGACTTGGACAGGGACCGGACCCAGCATTTT.

V usage is TRBV30 and J usage is TRBJ2-5, with D possibly being TRBD2 (6 bases). CDR1 GTSNPN and CDR2 SVGIG come from the germline V gene (reference sequence). The CDR3 runs 13 residues. CDR3 DNA sequence: TGTGCTGGCGCCCCTAGCGTCCAAGAGACCCAGTACTTC. This gives the protein CAGAPSVQETQYF.